One and the same sample provided the 31 T cell receptor beta chains below, sequenced in a study of graft-versus-host responses after intestinal transplantation. These receptors have no identified antigens. Generated by immunoSEQ multiplex PCR, the TCRdb table keeps only in-frame clones and is missing some. This sample has roughly 100,000 clones; under 95% occur once, and the top ten carry more than 0.95%. The starting material was unstimulated CD8+ T cells sorted from spleen or lymph node cells, obtained before intestinal transplant. The receptor source for this set is a human donor who received an intestinal transplant.

The rearrangement uses TRBV19 and TRBJ2-7; D perhaps matches TRBD2 (6 bases). V was trimmed by 2 bases and J by 3 bases, leaving 11 bases between them. The germline V gene encodes CDR1 LNHDA and CDR2 SQIVND (reference sequence). The CDR3 loop spans 14 amino acids. This CDR3 reads CASSISGPSYEQYF. CDR3 coding DNA: TGTGCCAGTAGTATAAGCGGGCCGAGCTACGAGCAGTACTTC.

By proportion, this clone is medium-sized (0.01 to 0.1%). The chain carries TRBV7-9 and TRBJ2-7; D is unresolved. The CDR3 runs to 13 residues. In germline, CDR1 is SEHNR, CDR2 FQNEAQ (reference sequence). Trimming left V 5 bases short and J 5 bases short, with 13 bases between. CDR3: CASSPSGYDEQYF. The CDR3 DNA reads as TGTGCCAGCAGCCCCTCTGGTTACGACGAGCAGTACTTC.

The chain combines TRBV5-1 with TRBJ2-1, with D possibly matching TRBD1 (6 bases). Germline CDR1 SGHRS, CDR2 YFSETQ. This CDR3 is 17 amino acids long. The V end lost 3 bases, the J end lost 5 bases, and 21 bases lay between the germline ends. CDR3 loop: CASSSSMWAGANNEQFF. The CDR3 DNA is TGCGCCAGCAGCTCGTCAATGTGGGCAGGGGCGAACAATGAGCAGTTCTTC.

The chain combines TRBV11-3 with TRBJ2-7, with a tentative D call TRBD2 (5 bases). Deletions cut 5 bases from V and 3 bases from J, with 20 bases between. The CDR3 runs to 16 residues. Germline V gene sequence: CDR1 SGHNT, CDR2 YENEEA. CDR3 region: CASSPMEDGESYEQYF. CDR3 nucleotide sequence: TGTGCCAGCAGCCCGATGGAGGACGGGGAAAGCTACGAGCAGTACTTC. The variable domain in full, completed from reference TRBV11-3 and TRBJ2-7, reads EAGVVQSPRYKIIEKKQPVAFWCNPISGHNTLYWYLQNLGQGPELLIRYENEEAVDDSQLPKDRFSAERLKGVDSTLKIQPAELGDSAVYLCASSPMEDGESYEQYFGPGTRLTVT.

The chain carries TRBV2 and TRBJ1-1; 7 nucleotides line up with TRBD1. The V gene's germline CDR1 is SNHLY and CDR2 FYNNEI. Losses at the gene ends were 9 bases for V and 0 bases for J; bases not matched to a gene: 13. CDR3 length equals 16 residues. The CDR3 DNA follows: TGTGCCAGTTCTCCGGGACAGCTTCTATTGAACACTGAAGCTTTCTTT. Its protein product is CASSPGQLLLNTEAFF.

On this clone itself: One end of the junction fails to match germline, which may point to a read error. V gene TRBV27 combines with J gene TRBJ2-5, with D possibly TRBD1 on 7 matching bases. Germline CDR1 MNHEY, CDR2 SMNVEV (reference sequence). The CDR3 contains 13 residues. The chain's CDR3 is CASTPGGGETRYF. CDR3 DNA sequence: TGTGCCAGCACTCCAGGGGGAGGTGAGACCCGGTACTTC.

The CDR3 DNA follows: TGCGCCAGCAGCCCCCCTACCGGGGCTACGAGCAATCAGCCCCAGCATTTT. Protein product: CASSPPTGATSNQPQHF. V gene TRBV4-1 combines with J gene TRBJ1-5; D is perhaps TRBD1 (5 bases). The germline gives CDR1 MGHRA, CDR2 YSYEKL. V dropped 4 bases and J dropped 1 base, with 17 bases sitting between them. There are 17 residues in the CDR3.

The genes are TRBV21-1 and TRBJ1-1; the table's D call of TRBD1 was not tested on the DNA. TRBV21-1 is recorded as a pseudogene. The CDR3 has 19 amino acids. The CDR3 here is CASSKVVEGAGGRGTEAFF. The DNA of the CDR3 is TGTGCCAGCAGCAAAGTCGTAGAAGGGGCAGGGGGCCGTGGGACTGAAGCTTTCTTT.

The chain is built from TRBV4-1 and TRBJ2-7; 8 bases line up with TRBD1. Germline lookup yields CDR1 MGHRA and CDR2 YSYEKL. Losses at the gene ends were 0 bases for V and 7 bases for J; bases not matched to a gene: 11. The CDR3 has 16 amino acids. The DNA for the CDR3 is TGCGCCAGCAGCCAAGACCTCACAGGGGGTGGAGGAGAGCAGTACTTC. It translates to CASSQDLTGGGGEQYF.

The rearrangement joins TRBV5-1 to TRBJ2-7; D possibly corresponds to TRBD1 (7 bases). Germline V gene data show CDR1 as SGHRS and CDR2 as YFSETQ. CDR3 length: 14 residues. V was shortened by 2 bases and J by 4 bases, with 13 bases between the two germline ends. CDR3 nucleotides: TGCGCCAGCAGCTTACGCGGGACAGCTTACGAGCAGTACTTC. Translating it yields CASSLRGTAYEQYF.

The rearrangement links TRBV2 to TRBJ2-7, with D perhaps matching TRBD1 or TRBD2 (5 bases each). Germline V lookup: CDR1 SNHLY, CDR2 FYNNEI. CDR3 size: 14 residues. With 8 bases removed from V and 1 base from J, the gap between germline ends came to 15 bases. CDR3 protein: CASVGTKGSYEQYF. The DNA of the CDR3 is TGTGCCAGCGTGGGGACGAAAGGGTCCTACGAGCAGTACTTC.

The chain employs TRBV4-1 and TRBJ2-7; tentative D call: TRBD2 (7 bases). The CDR3 has 14 residues. Per the germline V gene, CDR1 is MGHRA and CDR2 is YSYEKL. Trimming removed 3 bases at V and 2 bases at J, with 11 bases between. CDR3 coding DNA: TGCGCCAGCAGCCATGGGGGGGGCCCCTACGAGCAGTACTTC. Translation: CASSHGGGPYEQYF.

The chain has TRBV6-5 and TRBJ2-3, with D perhaps TRBD2 (6 bases). The CDR3 runs to 16 residues. V lost 2 bases and J lost 2, with 14 bases in between. Per the germline V gene, CDR1 is MNHEY and CDR2 is SVGAGI. CDR3 in amino acids: CASSYVAGSFTDTQYF. The CDR3 bases are TGTGCCAGCAGTTACGTGGCGGGATCTTTCACAGATACGCAGTATTTT.

This chain's CDR3 is CASSEEFRGGYTF. As DNA, the CDR3 is TGTGCCAGCAGTGAAGAATTTCGCGGGGGCTACACCTTC. J is TRBJ1-2 and V is TRBV2; D ambiguous. Trimming removed 1 base from V and 8 bases from J, with 11 bases in between. This CDR3 is built from 13 residues. The V gene's germline CDR1 is SNHLY and CDR2 FYNNEI.

The CDR3 coding sequence is TGTGCCAGCAGCTTGGGCACCCTAGGGACAGATACGCAGTATTTT. Its translation: CASSLGTLGTDTQYF. The V and J genes are TRBV5-6 and TRBJ2-3; D not resolved. Between the trimmed V and J ends, which lost 0 bases and 3 bases, there was a span of 11 bases. Per germline, CDR1 SGHDT and CDR2 YYEEEE. The CDR3 length is 15 residues.

J is TRBJ2-3 and V is TRBV2; 9 bases line up with TRBD2. Germline-derived CDR1 and CDR2 are SNHLY and FYNNEI. The CDR3 contains 17 residues. The V segment lost 6 bases and the J segment 1 base; nucleotides outside the gene matches: 11. This chain's CDR3 is CASRGGAGGPGTDTQYF. In nucleotides, the CDR3 is TGTGCCAGCAGAGGCGGGGCGGGGGGGCCGGGCACAGATACGCAGTATTTT.

This chain connects TRBV4-1 to TRBJ1-1; possible D gene TRBD1, 5 bases. Germline CDR1 is MGHRA and CDR2 is YSYEKL. The CDR3 loop spans 15 amino acids. Trimming shortened V by 2 bases and J by 5 bases, and 15 bases separated the two germline ends. CDR3 region: CASSQTSGRGTEAFF. In DNA form, the CDR3 reads TGCGCCAGCAGCCAAACGTCGGGGCGGGGAACTGAAGCTTTCTTT.

The chain joins TRBV30 to TRBJ1-5, with D possibly being TRBD1 (5 bases). The CDR3 is made up of 14 amino acids. Germline lookup yields CDR1 GTSNPN and CDR2 SVGIG (reference sequence). Trimming took off 1 base at V and 5 bases at J, with 12 bases between the two ends. The CDR3 region has the DNA TGTGCCTGGAGTGGAGGGGTGGGCGATCAGCCCCAGCATTTT. Translation: CAWSGGVGDQPQHF. Full variable domain (outside the CDR3, taken from reference TRBV30 and TRBJ1-5): SQTIHQWPATLVQPVGSPLSLECTVEGTSNPNLYWYRQAAGRGLQLLFYSVGIGQISSEVPQNLSASRPQDRQFILSSKKLLLSDSGFYLCAWSGGVGDQPQHFGDGTRLSIL.

The chain has TRBV18 and TRBJ2-7, with 7 bases matching TRBD1. Germline assignment: CDR1 KGHSH and CDR2 LQKENI. V shed 3 bases and J 3 bases; nucleotides not matched to a gene: 5. The CDR3 has 14 residues. CDR3 coding DNA: TGTGCCAGCTCACCCGGGGCAGGGGGCTACGAGCAGTACTTC. The encoded protein is CASSPGAGGYEQYF.

This sequence joins TRBV4-1 and TRBJ1-5, with D maybe TRBD1 (5 bases). The V end was cut by 0 bases, the J end by 7 bases, with 7 bases between. Germline-derived CDR1 and CDR2 are MGHRA and YSYEKL. The CDR3 contains 13 residues. CDR3 coding DNA: TGCGCCAGCAGCCAAGAGTGGGGGCAGCCCCAGCATTTT. This codes for CASSQEWGQPQHF.

The chain employs TRBV7-9 and TRBJ2-2; 9 nucleotides match TRBD2. CDR1 and CDR2 (germline): SEHNR, FQNEAQ (reference sequence). This CDR3 has 15 amino acids. V lost 5 bases, J lost 3 bases, and 4 bases stayed unmatched. Written as DNA, the CDR3 is TGTGCCAGCAGCCCCAAGCGGGGGGACACCGGGGAGCTGTTTTTT. It translates to CASSPKRGDTGELFF.

CDR3 in amino acids: CASSEWTGANTEAFF. CDR3 coding DNA: TGTGCCAGCAGTGAATGGACAGGGGCTAACACTGAAGCTTTCTTT. The chain employs TRBV2 and TRBJ1-1, with 9 bases fitting TRBD1. The ends lost 2 bases at V and 2 bases at J; junction bases unmatched: 3. This CDR3 region has 15 residues. The germline CDR1 and CDR2 sequences are SNHLY and FYNNEI. The full variable domain, in which reference TRBV2 and TRBJ1-1 provide the parts outside the CDR3, is EPEVTQTPSHQVTQMGQEVILRCVPISNHLYFYWYRQILGQKVEFLVSFYNNEISEKSEIFDDQFSVERPDGSNFTLKIRSTKLEDSAMYFCASSEWTGANTEAFFGQGTRLTVV.

Only one count was recorded for this clone. J is TRBJ1-1 and V is TRBV4-1, with 8 bases lining up with TRBD1. Germline V gives CDR1 MGHRA, CDR2 YSYEKL. The CDR3 is 16 residues long. J gave up 0 bases and V 1 base, and 4 bases lay outside the gene matches. CDR3 bases: TGCGCCAGCAGCCAAGGACTACAGGGGGTGAACACTGAAGCTTTCTTT. Its protein is CASSQGLQGVNTEAFF.

The V call is TRBV9, the J call TRBJ2-7; TRBD1 matches 9 bases. This CDR3 has 15 residues. Germline values: CDR1 SGDLS, CDR2 YYNGEE. V was clipped by 0 bases and J by 4 bases; unmatched bases: 5. The CDR3 nucleotides are TGTGCCAGCAGCGTAGAAGGGACAGGGAGTTACGAGCAGTACTTC. Translating gives CASSVEGTGSYEQYF.

This chain uses TRBV5-1 with TRBJ2-2; 11 nucleotides match TRBD2. Germline lookup yields CDR1 SGHRS and CDR2 YFSETQ. The CDR3 loop spans 15 amino acids. Trimming at V came to 4 bases and at J to 6 bases, leaving 5 bases not matched to a gene. The CDR3 DNA sequence: TGCGCCAGCAGCCTAACTAGCGGGGGTGCCGGGGAGCTGTTTTTT. Its translation is CASSLTSGGAGELFF. Filled out from reference TRBV5-1 and TRBJ2-2, the complete variable domain reads KAGVTQTPRYLIKTRGQQVTLSCSPISGHRSVSWYQQTPGQGLQFLFEYFSETQRNKGNFPGRFSGRQFSNSRSEMNVSTLELGDSALYLCASSLTSGGAGELFFGEGSRLTVL.

This rearrangement joins TRBV15 to TRBJ2-6; 7 bases are a match to TRBD1. Looked up from germline, CDR1 is LNHNV and CDR2 is YYDKDF (reference sequence). Losses at the gene ends were 5 bases for V and 1 base for J; bases not matched to a gene: 2. The CDR3 consists of 15 residues. The CDR3 protein is CATSGTVSGANVLTF. The CDR3, as DNA: TGTGCCACCAGCGGGACAGTTTCTGGGGCCAACGTCCTGACTTTC.

This clone was observed a single time. The genes are TRBV5-6 and TRBJ1-5; D is undetermined. CDR1 is SGHDT and CDR2 is YYEEEE in the germline V gene. There are 14 residues in the CDR3. V lost 2 bases and J lost 7, with 13 bases in between. The CDR3 is CASSFGSGLQPQHF. CDR3 DNA: TGTGCCAGCAGCTTTGGCTCAGGCCTACAGCCCCAGCATTTT.

The J gene is TRBJ1-2, the V gene TRBV30, with D unresolved. Looked up from germline, CDR1 is GTSNPN and CDR2 is SVGIG (reference sequence). Trimming pared 0 bases from V and 5 bases from J, leaving 13 bases between. The CDR3 runs to 14 residues. CDR3 sequence reads: CAWSVSPTSYGYTF. The CDR3 bases are TGTGCCTGGAGTGTATCCCCGACCTCATATGGCTACACCTTC.

The chain employs TRBV9 and TRBJ1-1, with D hard to call. The CDR3 is 18 amino acids. Germline lookup yields CDR1 SGDLS and CDR2 YYNGEE. Trimming shortened V by 0 bases and J by 4 bases, and 22 bases separated the two germline ends. CDR3 residues: CASSVGWAEELPGTEAFF. CDR3 sequence (DNA): TGTGCCAGCAGCGTAGGATGGGCAGAAGAGCTCCCCGGCACTGAAGCTTTCTTT.

The chain is built from TRBV28 and TRBJ2-7; D not certain. This CDR3 comprises 12 residues. V was clipped by 3 bases and J by 3 bases, with 6 bases between them. The germline CDR1 and CDR2 sequences are MDHEN and SYDVKM. In DNA, the CDR3 is TGTGCCAGCAGTTTTTCCCGCTACGAGCAGTACTTC. Protein sequence: CASSFSRYEQYF. The full variable domain, rest sourced from reference TRBV28 and TRBJ2-7, is DVKVTQSSRYLVKRTGEKVFLECVQDMDHENMFWYRQDPGLGLRLIYFSYDVKMKEKGDIPEGYSVSREKKERFSLILESASTNQTSMYLCASSFSRYEQYFGPGTRLTVT.

The chain has TRBV5-5 and TRBJ1-1, with a tentative D call TRBD1 (5 bases). CDR1 and CDR2 (germline): SGHKS, YYEKEE (reference sequence). The CDR3 has 12 amino acids. Trimming left V 6 bases short and J 4 bases short, with 10 bases between. The CDR3 sequence is CASTGRLTEAFF. The CDR3 region has the DNA TGTGCCAGCACGGGACGGCTCACTGAAGCTTTCTTT.